The rows below give T cell receptor beta chains drawn from one sample of a study of immune evolution from preneoplasia to lung adenocarcinoma. The protocol was immunoSEQ multiplex PCR, while the TCRdb copy is restricted to in-frame clones and leaves out a portion. The table lists about 11,000 clones, about 70% of them singletons, with about 28% in the top ten. Sequencing was done on a sample of FFPE normal lung tissue adjacent to the tumor. Receptor source: a person aged 55 to 75 with lung adenocarcinoma. Some clones in this sample may be carry-over from other donors' samples. The CDR3 runs from the conserved cysteine through the conserved F or W. Fields, in order: clone size, D gene, J gene, V gene, CDR3 length, CDR3 DNA, CDR3 protein. D genes are given only for firm matches. The size field is filled for only some rows; it gives once, few, many or a size class.

abundance: .; d_gene: TRBD1; j_gene: TRBJ2-7; v_gene: TRBV5-1; len: 17; CDR3nt: TGCGCCAGCAGCTGGGGGCGGCAGGGGGACGGTATATACGAGCAGTACTTC; CDR3aa: CASSWGRQGDGIYEQYF
abundance: .; d_gene: .; j_gene: TRBJ2-5; v_gene: TRBV6-5; len: 13; CDR3nt: TGTGCCAGCAGTCTTGGGGCCTGGGAGACCCAGTACTTC; CDR3aa: CASSLGAWETQYF
abundance: once; d_gene: .; j_gene: TRBJ1-1; v_gene: TRBV10-3; len: 15; CDR3nt: TGTGCCATCAGTGAGTCGCAGGACTTGAACACTGAAGCTTTCTTT; CDR3aa: CAISESQDLNTEAFF
abundance: .; d_gene: TRBD1; j_gene: TRBJ2-5; v_gene: TRBV5-1; len: 13; CDR3nt: TGCGCCAGCAGCTTTGGGACAGGGGAAGGAAACGACTTC; CDR3aa: CASSFGTGEGNDF
abundance: .; d_gene: .; j_gene: TRBJ2-7; v_gene: TRBV28; len: 11; CDR3nt: TGTGCCAGCAGCCGATACTACGAGCAGTACTTC; CDR3aa: CASSRYYEQYF
abundance: once; d_gene: TRBD1; j_gene: TRBJ1-4; v_gene: TRBV5-1; len: 14; CDR3nt: TGCGCCAGCAGCCCCAGGGGGCCTAATGAAAAACTGTTTTTT; CDR3aa: CASSPRGPNEKLFF
abundance: once; d_gene: .; j_gene: TRBJ2-1; v_gene: TRBV12-5; len: 20; CDR3nt: TGTGCTAGTGGTTTGGTACTATTCGGTATAGGCCGCTCCTCCTACAATGAGCAGTTCTTC; CDR3aa: CASGLVLFGIGRSSYNEQFF
abundance: few; d_gene: .; j_gene: TRBJ1-1; v_gene: TRBV7-8; len: 15; CDR3nt: TGTGCCAGCAGCTTAGTGGGGCAGGGCAGCACTGAAGCTTTCTTT; CDR3aa: CASSLVGQGSTEAFF
abundance: .; d_gene: TRBD2; j_gene: TRBJ2-5; v_gene: TRBV10-3; len: 16; CDR3nt: TGTGCCATCAGTGGGCCGGGACTAGCGCCTTTGGGGACCCAGTACTTC; CDR3aa: CAISGPGLAPLGTQYF
abundance: .; d_gene: .; j_gene: TRBJ2-3; v_gene: TRBV30; len: 14; CDR3nt: TGTGCCCTACACCCCGGGGGTTGGGCAGATACGCAGTATTTT; CDR3aa: CALHPGGWADTQYF
abundance: .; d_gene: .; j_gene: TRBJ2-7; v_gene: TRBV7-2; len: 15; CDR3nt: TGTGCCAGCAGCTTAGCGACGCATTACTCCTACGAGCAGTACTTC; CDR3aa: CASSLATHYSYEQYF
abundance: .; d_gene: TRBD1; j_gene: TRBJ1-2; v_gene: TRBV5-4; len: 14; CDR3nt: TGTGCCAGCAGCTTACGAGGGGGCGTCTATGGCTACACCTTC; CDR3aa: CASSLRGGVYGYTF
abundance: .; d_gene: TRBD2; j_gene: TRBJ2-7; v_gene: TRBV28; len: 15; CDR3nt: TGTGCCAGCAGCCCAAGCGGGAGCAGGGATTACGAGCAGTACTTC; CDR3aa: CASSPSGSRDYEQYF
abundance: few; d_gene: TRBD1; j_gene: TRBJ1-1; v_gene: TRBV7-9; len: 15; CDR3nt: TGTGCCAGCAGCTTAGAGGCAGGGGGCAGGAGTGAAGCTTTCTTT; CDR3aa: CASSLEAGGRSEAFF
abundance: .; d_gene: TRBD2; j_gene: TRBJ2-5; v_gene: TRBV5-4; len: 14; CDR3nt: TGTGCCAGCAGCTTGTATGCCGGGAGGGAGACCCAGTACTTC; CDR3aa: CASSLYAGRETQYF
abundance: once; d_gene: TRBD1; j_gene: TRBJ2-2; v_gene: TRBV11-2; len: 16; CDR3nt: TGTGCCAGCAGCTTAACGGGACAGGGGGCCGGCGGGGAGCTGTTTTTT; CDR3aa: CASSLTGQGAGGELFF
abundance: medium-sized; d_gene: TRBD1; j_gene: TRBJ2-1; v_gene: TRBV9; len: 14; CDR3nt: TGTGCCAGCACCGGGACAGGGGGACACAATGAGCAGTTCTTC; CDR3aa: CASTGTGGHNEQFF
abundance: .; d_gene: .; j_gene: TRBJ1-3; v_gene: TRBV19; len: 17; CDR3nt: TGTGCCAGTTCTAAACCATCCGGGGCTAGGGATGGAAACACCATATATTTT; CDR3aa: CASSKPSGARDGNTIYF
abundance: .; d_gene: .; j_gene: TRBJ2-3; v_gene: TRBV5-7; len: 16; CDR3nt: TGTGCCAGCAGCTCCGTTTGGGGGGCGGGCACAGATACGCAGTATTTT; CDR3aa: CASSSVWGAGTDTQYF
abundance: .; d_gene: .; j_gene: TRBJ1-1; v_gene: TRBV18; len: 14; CDR3nt: TGTGCCAGTTCCCCCGAGGAGGCGAACACTGAAGCTTTCTTT; CDR3aa: CASSPEEANTEAFF
abundance: .; d_gene: TRBD1; j_gene: TRBJ1-1; v_gene: TRBV6-6; len: 14; CDR3nt: TGTGCCAGCAGTCCCCGGGACAGGGGGACGGGAGCTTTCTTT; CDR3aa: CASSPRDRGTGAFF
abundance: .; d_gene: TRBD2; j_gene: TRBJ2-2; v_gene: TRBV19; len: 15; CDR3nt: TGTGCCAGTAGTATTCGCGGGAGAGGCACCGGGGAGCTGTTTTTT; CDR3aa: CASSIRGRGTGELFF
abundance: .; d_gene: .; j_gene: TRBJ1-2; v_gene: TRBV29-1; len: 12; CDR3nt: TGCAGCGTTCCAACAATGGGCTATGGCTACACCTTC; CDR3aa: CSVPTMGYGYTF
abundance: .; d_gene: .; j_gene: TRBJ1-1; v_gene: TRBV18; len: 13; CDR3nt: TGTGCCAGCTCACCAAAGGGGGGCACTGAAGCTTTCTTT; CDR3aa: CASSPKGGTEAFF
abundance: few; d_gene: TRBD1; j_gene: TRBJ2-5; v_gene: TRBV5-1; len: 15; CDR3nt: TGCGCCAGCAGCCTGGCCGGGACAGGACAAGAGACCCAGTACTTC; CDR3aa: CASSLAGTGQETQYF
abundance: few; d_gene: .; j_gene: TRBJ1-2; v_gene: TRBV30; len: 15; CDR3nt: TGTGCCTGGAGTGTGTCCCGCGGAGGAAACTATGGCTACACCTTC; CDR3aa: CAWSVSRGGNYGYTF
abundance: .; d_gene: .; j_gene: TRBJ2-2; v_gene: TRBV18; len: 15; CDR3nt: TGTGCCAGCTCACCTGAGCTGCTGAACACCGGGGAGCTGTTTTTT; CDR3aa: CASSPELLNTGELFF
abundance: .; d_gene: .; j_gene: TRBJ2-5; v_gene: TRBV19; len: 13; CDR3nt: TGTGCCAGTAGTTCGGGACTCCAAGAGACCCAGTACTTC; CDR3aa: CASSSGLQETQYF
abundance: once; d_gene: .; j_gene: TRBJ2-3; v_gene: TRBV5-1; len: 15; CDR3nt: TGCGCCAGCAGCTTGGGGAGGTCTAGCACAGATACGCAGTATTTT; CDR3aa: CASSLGRSSTDTQYF
abundance: .; d_gene: .; j_gene: TRBJ1-4; v_gene: TRBV5-1; len: 13; CDR3nt: TGCGCCAGCAGCTTGGGAACAGATGAAAAACTGTTTTTT; CDR3aa: CASSLGTDEKLFF
abundance: .; d_gene: .; j_gene: TRBJ1-4; v_gene: TRBV7-9; len: 16; CDR3nt: TGTGCCAGCAGCTTAGCGTTAAGAGGGGATCGTGAAAAACTGTTTTTT; CDR3aa: CASSLALRGDREKLFF